This T cell receptor (beta chain) originates from a study of blood T cell repertoires in COVID-19 (TCRdb year 2020). Regarding the study in general: Samples from collaborators originated in the United States, Italy and Spain and spanned both the acute and convalescent phases of COVID-19. The prospective study material was composed of cDNA or gDNA derived from T cells, B-cell-depleted T cells, or PBMCs. The dataset comprised deeply sampled blood TCRbeta repertoires from subjects exposed to, actively infected with, or recovered from COVID-19. The repertoires were released in a freely available public database meant as a resource for research on the immune response to SARS-CoV-2. The samples were drawn from the first 160 participants of the ongoing ImmuneRACE study and from 950 to 1,500 subjects provided by 6 global collaborators. Sample metadata almost always included a de-identified subject ID, COVID-19 status, age in years and sex. Where HLA class I and class II types were available, the types were taken from metadata supplied by the sample provider, not from assay-based typing.

Summary of the overall study and its limitations: Clinical and demographic metadata were provided uncurated, with the amount varying by source and participant.

A second Seattle source provided samples from volunteer blood donors who had recovered from COVID-19. Whole blood was collected in K2EDTA tubes by collaborating institutions according to the institutions' own protocols. For TCRbeta analysis, collaborator samples were shipped as frozen whole blood, as isolated PBMCs, or as DNA extracted from either sample type. This clone was seen more than once but under ten times. The specificity of this receptor is unknown. There are no base qualities to consult, and no much larger clone falls within one base. The immunoSEQ Assay, a bias-controlled multiplex PCR, was used to amplify TCRbeta CDR3 regions from genomic DNA. Turning to the authors' computational methods: Within the assay, amplification of reference gene primers was used to estimate how many nucleated cells each sample contained. Sequence reads were collapsed and filtered to measure the absolute abundance of every unique TCRbeta CDR3 rearrangement. For each sample, productive Simpson clonality was calculated by taking the square root of Simpson's diversity index across productive rearrangements. Sourced from immuneACCESS, this table was stored by TCRdb with only in-frame sequences that have V and J called. A share of the clones is absent; for the studies checked, an unresolved V gene accounts for under half, and the remainder has no known explanation. For V, J and clone size, that table is used; D and trimming come from the DNA. The sample has around 320,000 clones on record, approximately 88% of them singletons. Roughly 7% of the sample is in the top ten clones.

The CDR3 holds 15 amino acids from the cysteine to the phenylalanine. Only the CDR3 part of the read is kept: 45 bases, read in frame from the first base. For CDR1 and CDR2, the germline V gene lists SGHTA and FQGTGA. Here V drops 4 bases and J drops 3 bases, and the junction holds 8 bases not matched to any gene. This chain joins TRBV7-3 to TRBJ2-7; TRBD1 fits 8 bases in the junction. Specimen: peripheral blood. This TCR derives from a woman in her twenties or thirties who had recovered from COVID-19. Here the CDR3 is given as CASSYGTGEGYEQYF. The DNA is as follows: TGTGCCAGCAGCTACGGGACAGGCGAAGGCTACGAGCAGTACTTC. Reference TRBV7-3 and TRBJ2-7 proteins supply the regions before and after the CDR3; the full variable domain is: GAGVSQTPSNKVTEKGKYVELRCDPISGHTALYWYRQSLGQGPEFLIYFQGTGAADDSGLPNDRFFAVRPEGSVSTLKIQRTERGDSAVYLCASSYGTGEGYEQYFGPGTRLTVT.